One and the same sample provided the 2 T cell receptor beta chains below, sequenced in a study of identical twins. TCRdb fed the 5' RACE reads into MiXCR, producing one record per CDR3 protein. The data show around 140,000 distinct CDR3 sequences, 3.5% seen once. Sample: memory T cells sorted from blood. These receptors originate from a man between 18 and 29 years old in good health.

Many counts were recorded for this clonotype. V usage is TRBV6-5 and J usage is TRBJ2-5; 8 nucleotides line up with TRBD2. This CDR3 region has 15 residues. V lost 2 bases, J lost 4 bases, and 6 bases stayed unmatched. CDR1 is MNHEY, CDR2 SVGAGI, per germline. In DNA, the CDR3 is TGTGCCAGCAGTTACGGGAGGAGCGGGAGAGAGACCCAGTACTTC. This encodes CASSYGRSGRETQYF.

This clonotype appeared many times. The CDR3 sequence: CASSFGPDRVRVEQFF. In DNA, the CDR3 is TGTGCCAGCAGTTTCGGCCCAGACAGGGTAAGGGTTGAGCAGTTCTTC. The chain employs TRBV12-3 or TRBV12-4 and TRBJ2-1, with 7 bases that match TRBD1. Trimming at V came to 3 bases and at J to 9 bases, leaving 14 bases not matched to a gene. This CDR3 is 16 amino acids long.